Listed below are T cell receptor beta chains from one sample, sequenced in a study of memory CD8 T cells in hepatitis C reinfection. Measured with immunoSEQ multiplex PCR; TCRdb has only the in-frame clones, and not every one. The sample includes around 47,000 clones, approximately 88% seen only once; the top ten take around 1.2%. Sequencing was done on a sample of naive CD8+ T cells sorted from blood. All receptors come from a man aged 18-30 years with hepatitis C virus infection. Each CDR3 is given with its conserved first and last residue. A D gene is named only where the DNA matches it firmly. The listing skips clone size in some rows; elsewhere it reads once, few, many or a size class.

CDR3aa: CASSPGTGGYGYTF
CDR3nt: TGTGCCAGCAGCCCAGGGACAGGAGGTTATGGCTACACCTTC
j_gene: TRBJ1-2
d_gene: TRBD1
v_gene: TRBV11-2
abundance: NA

CDR3aa: CASTTRKAGGNQPQHF
CDR3nt: TGTGCCAGCACTACAAGGAAAGCAGGCGGGAATCAGCCCCAGCATTTT
j_gene: TRBJ1-5
d_gene: NA
v_gene: TRBV6-6
abundance: NA

CDR3aa: CASSVTGGGYNEQFF
CDR3nt: TGTGCCAGCAGTGTGACTGGCGGGGGGTACAATGAGCAGTTCTTC
j_gene: TRBJ2-1
d_gene: TRBD2
v_gene: TRBV9
abundance: NA

CDR3aa: CASSPTGGGHGYTF
CDR3nt: TGTGCCAGCAGTCCGACAGGGGGCGGGCATGGCTACACCTTC
j_gene: TRBJ1-2
d_gene: TRBD1
v_gene: TRBV27
abundance: NA

CDR3aa: CASSPNGNQPQHF
CDR3nt: TGTGCCAGCAGTCCGAACGGTAATCAGCCCCAGCATTTT
j_gene: TRBJ1-5
d_gene: NA
v_gene: TRBV27
abundance: NA

CDR3aa: CASSSERDYRSTQYF
CDR3nt: TGTGCCAGCAGCTCTGAGCGGGACTACAGAAGTACGCAGTATTTT
j_gene: TRBJ2-3
d_gene: TRBD2
v_gene: TRBV7-9
abundance: NA

CDR3aa: CASLGWGGVIDTGELFF
CDR3nt: TGTGCCAGTCTAGGGTGGGGGGGCGTCATCGACACCGGGGAGCTGTTTTTT
j_gene: TRBJ2-2
d_gene: NA
v_gene: TRBV19
abundance: NA

CDR3aa: CASSLGVAANEQFF
CDR3nt: TGTGCCAGCAGTTTGGGGGTAGCGGCCAATGAGCAGTTCTTC
j_gene: TRBJ2-1
d_gene: NA
v_gene: TRBV27
abundance: NA

CDR3aa: CASSIEGGLGSYNEQFF
CDR3nt: TGTGCCAGTAGTATCGAGGGAGGGTTGGGCTCCTACAATGAGCAGTTCTTC
j_gene: TRBJ2-1
d_gene: TRBD2
v_gene: TRBV19
abundance: NA

CDR3aa: CASSLGTGVLNEQFF
CDR3nt: TGTGCCAGCAGCTTGGGCACAGGGGTCTTAAATGAGCAGTTCTTC
j_gene: TRBJ2-1
d_gene: TRBD1
v_gene: TRBV7-9
abundance: NA

CDR3aa: CASGIGQYTGELFF
CDR3nt: TGTGCCAGCGGAATAGGACAGTACACCGGGGAGCTGTTTTTT
j_gene: TRBJ2-2
d_gene: NA
v_gene: TRBV6-5
abundance: NA

CDR3aa: CASSSPGISNQPQHF
CDR3nt: TGTGCCAGCAGTTCCCCAGGGATTAGCAATCAGCCCCAGCATTTT
j_gene: TRBJ1-5
d_gene: NA
v_gene: TRBV28
abundance: NA

CDR3aa: CASSLGFSGRQETQYF
CDR3nt: TGTGCCAGCAGCTTAGGTTTTAGCGGGAGACAAGAGACCCAGTACTTC
j_gene: TRBJ2-5
d_gene: TRBD2
v_gene: TRBV5-6
abundance: NA

CDR3aa: CASSYETGEFYGYTF
CDR3nt: TGTGCCAGCAGTTACGAGACAGGAGAATTCTATGGCTACACCTTC
j_gene: TRBJ1-2
d_gene: NA
v_gene: TRBV6-6
abundance: NA

CDR3aa: CAISDPGQSYEQYF
CDR3nt: TGTGCCATCAGTGATCCGGGACAGTCCTACGAGCAGTACTTC
j_gene: TRBJ2-7
d_gene: TRBD1
v_gene: TRBV10-3
abundance: few

CDR3aa: CASSAGTGDEKLFF
CDR3nt: TGCGCCAGCAGCGCCGGGACAGGGGATGAAAAACTGTTTTTT
j_gene: TRBJ1-4
d_gene: TRBD1
v_gene: TRBV5-1
abundance: NA

CDR3aa: CASSSDSLLSTDTQYF
CDR3nt: TGCGCCAGCAGCTCGGACAGTCTTTTAAGCACAGATACGCAGTATTTT
j_gene: TRBJ2-3
d_gene: NA
v_gene: TRBV5-1
abundance: NA

CDR3aa: CASSTSGGGSNEQFF
CDR3nt: TGTGCCAGCAGCACTAGCGGGGGGGGTAGCAATGAGCAGTTCTTC
j_gene: TRBJ2-1
d_gene: TRBD2
v_gene: TRBV7-9
abundance: NA

CDR3aa: CASSLGGVENEQFF
CDR3nt: TGTGCCAGCAGCTTAGGGGGAGTGGAGAATGAGCAGTTCTTC
j_gene: TRBJ2-1
d_gene: NA
v_gene: TRBV5-4
abundance: NA

CDR3aa: CASSWGLAGPSYEQYF
CDR3nt: TGTGCCAGCAGCTGGGGACTAGCGGGACCCTCCTACGAGCAGTACTTC
j_gene: TRBJ2-7
d_gene: TRBD2
v_gene: TRBV5-6
abundance: NA

CDR3aa: CASSPIPGGNTEAFF
CDR3nt: TGTGCCAGCAGCCCCATCCCCGGGGGGAACACTGAAGCTTTCTTT
j_gene: TRBJ1-1
d_gene: NA
v_gene: TRBV7-6
abundance: NA

CDR3aa: CASSSGHRDSGNTIYF
CDR3nt: TGTGCCAGCAGCTCTGGACACCGGGACAGTGGAAACACCATATATTTT
j_gene: TRBJ1-3
d_gene: TRBD1
v_gene: TRBV6-4
abundance: NA

CDR3aa: CASSPGTLNQPQHF
CDR3nt: TGTGCCAGCAGCCCGGGGACACTAAATCAGCCCCAGCATTTT
j_gene: TRBJ1-5
d_gene: NA
v_gene: TRBV9
abundance: once

CDR3aa: CASRGASEQYF
CDR3nt: TGTGCCAGCAGAGGGGCCTCCGAGCAGTACTTC
j_gene: TRBJ2-7
d_gene: NA
v_gene: TRBV6-1
abundance: NA

CDR3aa: CASSLEPGLAYYNEQFF
CDR3nt: TGTGCCAGCAGCTTAGAGCCGGGACTAGCGTATTACAATGAGCAGTTCTTC
j_gene: TRBJ2-1
d_gene: TRBD2
v_gene: TRBV7-9
abundance: NA

CDR3aa: CASSLVSGDETQYF
CDR3nt: TGTGCCAGCAGCTTGGTATCCGGGGATGAGACCCAGTACTTC
j_gene: TRBJ2-5
d_gene: NA
v_gene: TRBV5-6
abundance: NA

CDR3aa: CASSEVSYEQYF
CDR3nt: TGTGCCAGCAGTGAAGTGAGCTACGAGCAGTACTTC
j_gene: TRBJ2-7
d_gene: NA
v_gene: TRBV6-1
abundance: few

CDR3aa: CASSGQTGSSYNEQFF
CDR3nt: TGCGCCAGCAGCGGTCAGACAGGGAGCTCCTACAATGAGCAGTTCTTC
j_gene: TRBJ2-1
d_gene: TRBD1
v_gene: TRBV5-1
abundance: NA

CDR3aa: CASSVAGGNTGEPFF
CDR3nt: NA
j_gene: TRBJ2-2
d_gene: NA
v_gene: TRBV9
abundance: NA

CDR3aa: CASRGTSGNEETQYF
CDR3nt: TGTGCCAGTAGAGGGACTAGCGGAAACGAAGAGACCCAGTACTTC
j_gene: TRBJ2-5
d_gene: TRBD2
v_gene: TRBV19
abundance: once

CDR3aa: CASSYSGEGTEAFF
CDR3nt: TGTGCCAGCAGTTACTCGGGGGAGGGCACTGAAGCTTTCTTT
j_gene: TRBJ1-1
d_gene: NA
v_gene: TRBV6-5
abundance: once

CDR3aa: CASSPGLAGGNEQFF
CDR3nt: TGTGCCAGCAGCCCGGGACTAGCGGGAGGTAATGAGCAGTTCTTC
j_gene: TRBJ2-1
d_gene: TRBD2
v_gene: TRBV13
abundance: NA

CDR3aa: CASSLGTGVNEQFF
CDR3nt: TGTGCCAGCAGCTTAGGGACAGGGGTCAATGAGCAGTTCTTC
j_gene: TRBJ2-1
d_gene: TRBD1
v_gene: TRBV7-2
abundance: NA

CDR3aa: CASSFRGPNYGYTF
CDR3nt: TGTGCCAGTAGTTTCAGGGGGCCTAACTATGGCTACACCTTC
j_gene: TRBJ1-2
d_gene: TRBD1
v_gene: TRBV19
abundance: once

CDR3aa: CASSQALANTGELFF
CDR3nt: TGCGCCAGCAGCCAAGCACTAGCTAACACCGGGGAGCTGTTTTTT
j_gene: TRBJ2-2
d_gene: NA
v_gene: TRBV4-3
abundance: NA

CDR3aa: CASSWTSGTDTQYF
CDR3nt: TGTGCCAGCAGTTGGACTAGCGGCACAGATACGCAGTATTTT
j_gene: TRBJ2-3
d_gene: TRBD2
v_gene: TRBV7-2
abundance: NA

CDR3aa: CASSTSGTGGYNEQFF
CDR3nt: TGCGCCAGCAGCACATCCGGGACAGGGGGGTACAATGAGCAGTTCTTC
j_gene: TRBJ2-1
d_gene: TRBD1
v_gene: TRBV4-1
abundance: NA